Listed below are T cell receptor beta chains from one sample, sequenced in a study of cytomegalovirus exposure and HLA in healthy donors. Profiling relied on immunoSEQ multiplex PCR, and the TCRdb table lists in-frame clones only, not all of them. Here the sample spans around 90,000 clones, about four fifths being singletons. The material sequenced was PBMCs. These receptor sequences come from a woman aged 18-29 years in good health and CMV-seropositive. CDR3s include the opening cysteine and the closing phenylalanine or tryptophan.

j_call	v_call	cdr3_aa
TRBJ1-5	TRBV10-3	CATENRTRASNQPQHF
TRBJ2-2	TRBV4-2	CASSQDSPGLSNTGELFF
TRBJ2-2	TRBV2	CASRSGQGADTGELFF
TRBJ2-2	TRBV2	CASSDGGGYTGELFF
TRBJ1-5	TRBV4-1	CASSQTGGPTQPQHF
TRBJ1-2	TRBV11-2	CASSPQGADGYTF
TRBJ2-3	TRBV30	CAWSVSTSTDTQYF
TRBJ1-3	TRBV9	CASSVGFDTISGNTIYF
TRBJ1-5	TRBV6-1	CASTGQGGNQPQHF
TRBJ2-7	TRBV6-1	CASSAYEREYF
TRBJ2-5	TRBV2	CASSEASETQYF
TRBJ1-1	TRBV30	CAWTPGGDSEAFF
TRBJ1-1	TRBV2	CASRDGQTEAFF
TRBJ1-4	TRBV19	CATRGRGATNEKLFF
TRBJ1-2	TRBV27	CASSFGVQGYGYTF
TRBJ2-3	TRBV19	CASSMIRGGLRSSTDTQYF
TRBJ2-1	TRBV29-1	CSVIVGTGNHEQFF
TRBJ2-7	TRBV15	CATSRDLPGGRYEQYF
TRBJ2-2	TRBV5-1	CASSLAQANTGELFF
TRBJ1-4	TRBV2	CASSEELSGGLNKAVFF
TRBJ1-4	TRBV30	CAEGRGGREKLFF
TRBJ2-3	TRBV9	CASSVTSGGTADTQYF
TRBJ2-4	TRBV4-1	CASSQDGTDSLAKNIQYF
TRBJ1-2	TRBV5-6	CASSPGTGRDGYTF
TRBJ2-5	TRBV30	CAWSVDSLAGGPGRYF
TRBJ2-7	TRBV7-8	CASSLARGELAYEQYF
TRBJ2-3	TRBV29-1	CSVEFRTGVDTQYF
TRBJ1-5	TRBV5-1	CASNEGGLGQPQHF
TRBJ1-2	TRBV11-2	CASSGWGNYGYTF
TRBJ2-5	TRBV4-1	CASSQDRRPGVRETQYF
TRBJ2-3	TRBV9	CASSVASTDTQYF
TRBJ1-4	TRBV11-2	CASSLMTDTGREKLFF
TRBJ2-1	TRBV6-6	CASRDRGGGEEQFF
TRBJ2-2	TRBV27	CASSLPSNTGELFF
TRBJ2-7	TRBV4-1	CASSQKTSGGREQYF
TRBJ2-7	TRBV5-6	CASSWGQTYEQYF
TRBJ2-1	TRBV11-2	CASSLRQGSEQFF
TRBJ1-5	TRBV6-6	CASSYGNRLNQPQHF
TRBJ2-7	TRBV28	CASSLFWQGGNEQYF
TRBJ2-1	TRBV5-1	CASKGTGRNEQFF
TRBJ1-3	TRBV4-1	CASSQEYSGNTIYF
TRBJ2-1	TRBV30	CAWSVLNEQFF
TRBJ1-5	TRBV6-5	CASSPSYSNQPQHF
TRBJ1-6	TRBV27	CASSLSDREGSPLHF
TRBJ2-1	TRBV5-8	CASSFFFGLAGGQYNEQFF
TRBJ2-6	TRBV29-1	CSVAGVAGANVLTF
TRBJ2-7	TRBV6-5	CASTRGFSSYEQYF
TRBJ2-5	TRBV7-9	CASSLVSLGTGGGETQYF
TRBJ2-5	TRBV9	CASSGGPGPPETQYF
TRBJ2-2	TRBV7-2	CASSELASGTGELFF
TRBJ1-1	TRBV14	CASSQEPGLITEAFF